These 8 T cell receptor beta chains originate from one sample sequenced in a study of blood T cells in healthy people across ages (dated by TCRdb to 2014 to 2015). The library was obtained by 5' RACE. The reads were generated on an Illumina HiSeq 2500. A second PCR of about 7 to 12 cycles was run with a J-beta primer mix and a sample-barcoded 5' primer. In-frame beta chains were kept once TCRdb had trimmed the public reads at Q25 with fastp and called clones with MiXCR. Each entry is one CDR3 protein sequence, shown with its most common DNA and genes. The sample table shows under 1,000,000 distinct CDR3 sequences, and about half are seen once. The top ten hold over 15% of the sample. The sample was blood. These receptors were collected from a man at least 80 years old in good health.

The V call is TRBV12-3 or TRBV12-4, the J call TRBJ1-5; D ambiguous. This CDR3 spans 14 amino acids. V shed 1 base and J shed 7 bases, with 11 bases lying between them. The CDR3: CASSLVRPGQPQHF. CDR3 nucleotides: TGTGCCAGCAGTTTAGTCCGCCCTGGCCAGCCCCAGCATTTT.

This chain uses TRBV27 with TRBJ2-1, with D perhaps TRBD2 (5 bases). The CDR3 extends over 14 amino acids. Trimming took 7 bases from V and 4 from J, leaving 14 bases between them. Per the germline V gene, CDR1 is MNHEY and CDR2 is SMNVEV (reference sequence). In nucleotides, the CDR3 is TGTGCCAGCACCTTCTACGGGGAGTACAATGAGCAGTTCTTC. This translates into CASTFYGEYNEQFF.

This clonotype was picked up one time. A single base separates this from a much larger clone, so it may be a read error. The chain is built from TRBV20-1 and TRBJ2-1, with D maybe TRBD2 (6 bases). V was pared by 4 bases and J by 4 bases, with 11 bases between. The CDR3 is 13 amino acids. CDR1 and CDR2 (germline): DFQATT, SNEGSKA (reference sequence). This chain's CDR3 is CSAISGSYNEQFF. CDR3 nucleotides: TGCAGTGCTATTAGCGGCAGTTACAATGAGCAGTTCTTC.

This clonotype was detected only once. CDR3 nucleotides: TGTGCCAGCAGTTTATTGGTTGAGCAGTACTTC. Protein sequence: CASSLLVEQYF. The chain joins TRBV12-3 or TRBV12-4 to TRBJ2-7; D is ambiguous. Trimming cost V 2 bases and J 7 bases, with 6 bases left between them. CDR3 length: 11 residues.

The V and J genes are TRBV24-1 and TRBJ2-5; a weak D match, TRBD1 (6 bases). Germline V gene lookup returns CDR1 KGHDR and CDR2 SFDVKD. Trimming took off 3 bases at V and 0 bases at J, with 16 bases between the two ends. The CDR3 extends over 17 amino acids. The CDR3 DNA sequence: TGTGCCACCAGTGATCTCGGGCCAGGGGAATACCAAGAGACCCAGTACTTC. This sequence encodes CATSDLGPGEYQETQYF.

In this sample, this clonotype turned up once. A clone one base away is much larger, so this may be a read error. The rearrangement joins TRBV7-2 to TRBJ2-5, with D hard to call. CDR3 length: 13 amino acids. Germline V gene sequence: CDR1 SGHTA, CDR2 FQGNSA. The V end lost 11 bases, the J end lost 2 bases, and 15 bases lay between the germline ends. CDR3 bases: TGTGCCGGCAACCAAGGTGGTCAAGAGACCCAGTACTTC. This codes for CAGNQGGQETQYF.

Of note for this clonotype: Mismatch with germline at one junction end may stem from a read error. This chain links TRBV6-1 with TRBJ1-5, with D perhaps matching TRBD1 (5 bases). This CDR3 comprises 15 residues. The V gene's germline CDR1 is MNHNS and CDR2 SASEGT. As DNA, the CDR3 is TGTGCCAGCGGTGAATCCCAGGGTAGCAATCAGCCCCAGCATTTT. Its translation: CASGESQGSNQPQHF.

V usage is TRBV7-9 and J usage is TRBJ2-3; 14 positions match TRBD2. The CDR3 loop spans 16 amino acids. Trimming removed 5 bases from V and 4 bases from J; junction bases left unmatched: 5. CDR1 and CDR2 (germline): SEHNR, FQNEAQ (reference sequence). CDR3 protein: CASSTGGLAGADTQYF. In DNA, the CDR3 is TGTGCCAGCAGCACAGGGGGACTAGCGGGAGCAGATACGCAGTATTTT.